These 27 T cell receptor beta chains were sequenced from one sample in a study of CD8 T cells in ankylosing spondylitis. TCRdb ran MiXCR on the 5' RACE reads and lists one entry per CDR3 protein. This sample yields roughly 240,000 distinct CDR3 sequences, of which around 8% are seen a single time; more than 4% belongs to the top ten. Sequences were obtained from blood, either unsorted or a sorted T cell fraction (not recorded which). All receptors come from a female donor with ankylosing spondylitis or in good health (not recorded which).

This clonotype was detected many times. CDR3 in amino acids: CASSLQGSVNTEAFF. The CDR3 nucleotides are TGCGCCAGCAGCCTCCAAGGGTCAGTGAACACTGAAGCTTTCTTT. The J gene is TRBJ1-1, the V gene TRBV5-1; D ambiguous. The germline V gene has CDR1 SGHRS and CDR2 YFSETQ. This CDR3 is built from 15 residues. The V end was cut by 4 bases, the J end by 0 bases, with 13 bases between.

This chain links TRBV30 with TRBJ2-5, with 7 bases fitting TRBD2. This CDR3 is 17 amino acids long. Germline assignment: CDR1 GTSNPN and CDR2 SVGIG (reference sequence). The trim removed 0 bases at V and 1 base at J, leaving 11 bases unmatched. The CDR3 here is CAWSVREAPPFQETQYF. The CDR3 DNA is TGTGCCTGGAGTGTACGGGAGGCCCCCCCCTTCCAAGAGACCCAGTACTTC.

The sample holds many counts of this clonotype. V gene TRBV2 combines with J gene TRBJ2-1; 9 positions agree with TRBD2. From germline, CDR1 is SNHLY and CDR2 FYNNEI. CDR3 size: 14 residues. V dropped 5 bases and J dropped 7; count of bases not matched to a gene: 6. For the CDR3, the DNA is TGTGCCAGCAGTAGTAGCGGGGGCAGGAATGAGCAGTTCTTC. Translation: CASSSSGGRNEQFF.

This chain uses TRBV4-3 with TRBJ2-1, with TRBD2 as a possible D gene (6 bases). The germline CDR1 and CDR2 sequences are LGHNA and YSLEER. The CDR3 loop spans 16 amino acids. V lost 3 bases and J lost 2, with 14 bases in between. CDR3 sequence: CASSHTGTVPYNEQFF. In nucleotides, the CDR3 is TGCGCCAGCAGCCATACCGGGACTGTCCCCTACAATGAGCAGTTCTTC.

Many counts were recorded for this clonotype. At one of its ends the junction is not consistent with the germline gene, which may arise from a read error. The chain uses TRBV12-3 or TRBV12-4 and TRBJ2-7; TRBD2 is a possible D gene (6 bases). This CDR3 spans 14 amino acids. CDR3 region: CASSLARSSYEQYF. DNA for the CDR3: TGTGCCAGCAGTCTAGCGAGGAGCTCCTACGAGCAGTACTTC.

The chain recombines TRBV3-1 with TRBJ2-3; TRBD2 is a possible D gene (6 bases). Germline CDR1 and CDR2: LGHDT and YNNKEL (reference sequence). This CDR3 comprises 18 residues. V lost 11 bases to trimming and J lost 6 bases, with 33 bases between them. CDR3: CAFSLLLTILASGDTQYF. CDR3 bases: TGTGCCTTCAGTTTACTGCTCACCATTTTGGCCAGCGGGGATACGCAGTATTTT.

Only a few counts were recorded for this clonotype. This chain joins TRBV10-1 and TRBJ2-5, with D possibly TRBD2 on 6 matching bases. The germline CDR1 and CDR2 sequences are WNHNN and SYGVQD (reference sequence). V dropped 2 bases and J dropped 5 bases, with 15 bases sitting between them. The CDR3 is 15 residues long. The CDR3 loop is CASSEGAGRQETQYF. Here the CDR3 DNA reads TGCGCCAGCAGTGAGGGTGCTGGGAGGCAGGAGACCCAGTACTTC.

At least ten counts were recorded for this clonotype. The rearrangement joins TRBV5-1 to TRBJ2-1; D call uncertain. Per the germline V gene, CDR1 is SGHRS and CDR2 is YFSETQ. Trimming removed 3 bases from V and 5 bases from J, with 9 bases in between. This CDR3 is 13 amino acids long. In nucleotides, the CDR3 is TGCGCCAGCAGCTCGGGCGACCACAATGAGCAGTTCTTC. Translating gives CASSSGDHNEQFF.

As concerns this clonotype: Given a much more abundant clone one base away, this may be a read error. The rearrangement joins TRBV20-1 to TRBJ1-6; D uncertain. The CDR3 is 16 residues long. CDR1 is DFQATT and CDR2 is SNEGSKA in the germline V gene (reference sequence). The CDR3 is CSAAPGASSDNSPLHF. For the CDR3, the DNA is TGCAGTGCAGCTCCGGGAGCTAGCTCCGATAATTCACCCCTCCACTTT.

This clonotype occurred many times. The chain has TRBV5-1 and TRBJ2-7; 10 nucleotides agree with TRBD2. This CDR3 is 14 amino acids long. Germline lookup yields CDR1 SGHRS and CDR2 YFSETQ. With V trimmed by 4 bases and J by 3 bases, 4 bases remained unmatched. The CDR3 DNA reads TGCGCCAGCAGCCCGGGACTAGCGAACTACGAGCAGTACTTC. This sequence encodes CASSPGLANYEQYF.

This clonotype was detected only a few times. The genes are TRBV18 and TRBJ2-7; weak D call: TRBD2 (6 bases). Germline values: CDR1 KGHSH, CDR2 LQKENI. The CDR3 is made up of 14 amino acids. Trimming removed 0 bases from V and 3 bases from J, with 9 bases in between. The CDR3 region is CASSPPGLIYEQYF. CDR3 bases: TGTGCCAGCTCACCACCGGGACTGATCTACGAGCAGTACTTC.

Note on this clonotype: Since a much larger clone is just one base distant, this may be a read error. The V gene is TRBV11-2, the J gene TRBJ2-2, with D possibly matching TRBD1 (5 bases). This CDR3 contains 15 residues. Germline V gene data show CDR1 as SGHAT and CDR2 as FQNNGV. Here the CDR3 reads CASSLEGSDTRELFF. For the CDR3, the DNA is TGTGCCAGCAGCTTAGAGGGGTCGGACACCAGGGAGCTGTTTTTT.

This clonotype was recorded at least ten times. This sequence joins TRBV9 and TRBJ2-7, with a weak D call TRBD2 (5 bases). Trimming cost V 4 bases and J 5 bases, with 10 bases left between them. CDR3 length: 12 residues. Germline V gene lookup returns CDR1 SGDLS and CDR2 YYNGEE. Here the CDR3 DNA reads TGTGCCAGCAGCCGGGATCCCAACGAGCAGTACTTC. Translated: CASSRDPNEQYF. Full variable domain (rest looked up from reference TRBV9 and TRBJ2-7): DSGVTQTPKHLITATGQRVTLRCSPRSGDLSVYWYQQSLDQGLQFLIQYYNGEERAKGNILERFSAQQFPDLHSELNLSSLELGDSALYFCASSRDPNEQYFGPGTRLTVT.

In this sample, this clonotype turned up many times. CDR3 residues: CASGAETYNEQFF. CDR3 coding DNA: TGTGCCAGCGGGGCGGAAACCTACAATGAGCAGTTCTTC. The rearrangement links TRBV3-1 to TRBJ2-1; TRBD1 might be the D (5 bases). Germline V gives CDR1 LGHDT, CDR2 YNNKEL (reference sequence). Trimming cost V 8 bases and J 2 bases, with 10 bases left between them. The CDR3 has 13 amino acids.

The chain couples TRBV7-2 to TRBJ2-7, with 9 bases aligning to TRBD2. V trimming: 0 bases; J trimming: 2 bases; junction bases outside the gene matches: 2. This CDR3 has 15 amino acids. Germline loops: CDR1 SGHTA, CDR2 FQGNSA. This CDR3 is CASSLASGSPYEQYF. For the CDR3, the DNA is TGTGCCAGCAGCTTAGCTAGCGGGAGTCCCTACGAGCAGTACTTC.

This clonotype appeared a few times. The J gene is TRBJ2-7, the V gene TRBV9, with no clear D. The CDR3 is 13 amino acids. Trimming removed 3 bases from V and 1 base from J, with 8 bases in between. CDR1 and CDR2 from the germline V gene are SGDLS and YYNGEE. The chain's CDR3 is CASSAPSSYEQYF. The CDR3 bases are TGTGCCAGCAGCGCCCCTTCGTCCTACGAGCAGTACTTC.

The chain links TRBV2 to TRBJ1-1, with D possibly TRBD1 on 6 matching bases. Trimming pared 4 bases from V and 3 bases from J, leaving 15 bases between. Per germline, CDR1 SNHLY and CDR2 FYNNEI. CDR3 length: 15 residues. CDR3 in amino acids: CASSANGGADTEAFF. CDR3 in DNA: TGTGCCAGCAGTGCTAATGGGGGCGCGGACACTGAAGCTTTCTTT.

This clonotype was counted ten times or more. The chain has TRBV29-1 and TRBJ2-3; 8 bases map to TRBD2. V lost 7 bases to trimming and J lost 7 bases; unmatched junction nucleotides: 4. The CDR3 spans 11 residues. Germline CDR1 SQVTM, CDR2 ANQGSEA. In DNA form, the CDR3 reads TGCAGCGGCGGGGGGCCCAATACGCAGTATTTT. Protein product: CSGGGPNTQYF.

This clonotype was observed many times. The chain is built from TRBV28 and TRBJ1-6; TRBD1 aligns across 9 bases. V trimming: 2 bases; J trimming: 5 bases; junction bases outside the gene matches: 10. CDR1 and CDR2 from the germline V gene are MDHEN and SYDVKM. The CDR3 covers 18 residues. DNA of the CDR3: TGTGCCAGCAGTTTACCGGGACAGGGAGTCGACAATAATTCACCCCTCCACTTT. This codes for CASSLPGQGVDNNSPLHF.

The chain uses TRBV5-1 and TRBJ2-2; D not resolved. Trimming shortened V by 3 bases and J by 0 bases, and 9 bases separated the two germline ends. There are 15 residues in the CDR3. Germline V gives CDR1 SGHRS, CDR2 YFSETQ. DNA for the CDR3: TGCGCCAGCAGCTACTACCCACCGAACACCGGGGAGCTGTTTTTT. This translates into CASSYYPPNTGELFF.

This clonotype was detected ten times or more. This chain links TRBV14 with TRBJ2-7, with 10 positions matching TRBD1. Germline V gives CDR1 SGHDN, CDR2 FVKESK. The CDR3 has 15 amino acids. V trimming: 4 bases; J trimming: 3 bases; junction bases outside the gene matches: 6. The CDR3 loop reads CASSLSTGGYYEQYF. The CDR3 DNA reads TGTGCCAGCAGCCTATCGACAGGGGGCTACTACGAGCAGTACTTC.

A remark on this clonotype: An end of the junction does not agree with germline; a read error may underlie this. This rearrangement joins TRBV6-5 to TRBJ1-1; D possibly corresponds to TRBD1 (5 bases). The CDR3 contains 15 residues. Looked up from germline, CDR1 is MNHEY and CDR2 is SVGAGI. The CDR3 nucleotides read TGTGCCAGCAGTTACGGGGAGCGGGGGAACACTGAAGCTTTATTT. It is translated as CASSYGERGNTEALF.

This clonotype has ten or more counts. CDR3 coding DNA: TGTGCCTGGGGGAGCGGCACAGATACGCAGTATTTT. Translated, it gives CAWGSGTDTQYF. This chain connects TRBV30 to TRBJ2-3, with D possibly being TRBD2 (5 bases). The CDR3 extends over 12 amino acids. V lost 5 bases, J lost 1 base, and 7 bases lay in between. The germline V gene has CDR1 GTSNPN and CDR2 SVGIG (reference sequence).

This clonotype showed up many times. The genes are TRBV10-2 and TRBJ2-5, with 15 positions matching TRBD2. The CDR3 contains 14 residues. Per germline, CDR1 WSHSY and CDR2 SAAADI. The junction had 3 bases not matched to a gene; V was cut back by 8 bases and J by 5 bases. DNA of the CDR3: TGCGCCAGCTGGACTAGCGGGGGGGTTGAGACCCAGTACTTC. Translated, it gives CASWTSGGVETQYF.

In this sample, this clonotype turned up many times. The gene calls are TRBV3-1 and TRBJ2-4, with D unclear. The ends were cut back, 0 bases at V and 1 base at J, with 13 bases in the middle. The germline gives CDR1 LGHDT, CDR2 YNNKEL (reference sequence). CDR3 length: 17 amino acids. The CDR3 reads CASSQEPDPVAKNIQYF. In DNA, the CDR3 is TGTGCCAGCAGCCAAGAGCCCGACCCCGTTGCCAAAAACATTCAGTACTTC. Filled out from reference TRBV3-1 and TRBJ2-4, the complete variable domain reads DTAVSQTPKYLVTQMGNDKSIKCEQNLGHDTMYWYKQDSKKFLKIMFSYNNKELIINETVPNRFSPKSPDKAHLNLHINSLELGDSAVYFCASSQEPDPVAKNIQYFGAGTRLSVL.

At least ten counts were recorded for this clonotype. The V call is TRBV12-3 or TRBV12-4, the J call TRBJ2-3; perhaps TRBD2 as D (5 bases). The CDR3 runs to 16 residues. V was shortened by 6 bases and J by 0 bases, with 16 bases between the two germline ends. The CDR3 DNA sequence: TGTGCCAGCAGCCTGAGGGTCGGTACTAGCACAGATACGCAGTATTTT. The encoded protein is CASSLRVGTSTDTQYF.

This rearrangement joins TRBV11-3 to TRBJ2-1; 11 nucleotides align to TRBD2. The CDR3 runs 17 residues. V dropped 5 bases and J dropped 1; count of bases not matched to a gene: 7. Germline CDR1 is SGHNT and CDR2 is YENEEA. The CDR3 is CASSLLAGGESYNEQFF. The CDR3 DNA follows: TGTGCCAGCAGCCTTTTAGCGGGAGGGGAATCCTACAATGAGCAGTTCTTC. The whole variable domain, filled in from reference TRBV11-3 and TRBJ2-1, reads EAGVVQSPRYKIIEKKQPVAFWCNPISGHNTLYWYLQNLGQGPELLIRYENEEAVDDSQLPKDRFSAERLKGVDSTLKIQPAELGDSAVYLCASSLLAGGESYNEQFFGPGTRLTVL.